These 7 T cell receptor beta chains were all obtained from the same sample, sequenced in a study of blood T cell repertoires in COVID-19. Sequencing used immunoSEQ multiplex PCR; TCRdb keeps in-frame clones, though not all of them. The profile shows approximately 200,000 clones, around 84% of them singletons. The sequenced material came from peripheral blood. The source is a man aged 40-50 years with acute or convalescent COVID-19.

The V gene is TRBV7-8, the J gene TRBJ2-7, with 14 nucleotides matching TRBD2. The CDR3 has 17 residues. Germline V lookup: CDR1 SGHVS, CDR2 FQNEAQ. V trimming: 5 bases; J trimming: 2 bases; junction bases outside the gene matches: 8. The CDR3 coding sequence is TGTGCCAGCAGCCCGGGACTAGCGGGGGACCTAACCTACGAGCAGTACTTC. Protein product: CASSPGLAGDLTYEQYF.

The chain links TRBV6-2 or TRBV6-3 to TRBJ1-1; 10 bases align to TRBD1. Trimming removed 3 bases from V and 5 bases from J; junction bases left unmatched: 3. There are 14 residues in the CDR3. Germline-derived CDR1 and CDR2 are MNHEY and SVGEGT. The CDR3 spells CASSYRTGGTEAFF. DNA of the CDR3: TGTGCCAGCAGTTATCGGACAGGGGGAACTGAAGCTTTCTTT.

The chain uses TRBV6-5 and TRBJ2-7; a possible D gene is TRBD1 (6 bases). Germline V gene sequence: CDR1 MNHEY, CDR2 SVGAGI. Trimming cost V 4 bases and J 4 bases, with 17 bases left between them. The CDR3 has 15 amino acids. This CDR3 reads CASSSQAGQWYEQYF. The CDR3 coding sequence is TGTGCCAGCAGTTCGCAAGCCGGACAGTGGTACGAGCAGTACTTC.

The chain carries TRBV9 and TRBJ2-1, with 10 bases lining up with TRBD2. In germline, CDR1 is SGDLS, CDR2 YYNGEE. V trimming: 1 base; J trimming: 7 bases; junction bases outside the gene matches: 8. The CDR3 has 16 residues. CDR3 in amino acids: CASSVKSGGAGNEQFF. The CDR3 nucleotides are TGTGCCAGCAGCGTAAAAAGCGGGGGGGCCGGAAATGAGCAGTTCTTC.

V and J are TRBV5-8 and TRBJ2-5, with 10 bases aligning to TRBD1. Germline CDR1 and CDR2: SGHTS and YDEGEE. The trim removed 2 bases at V and 5 bases at J, leaving 9 bases unmatched. This CDR3 is 16 amino acids long. This chain's CDR3 is CASSFHHGQGVETQYF. CDR3 bases: TGTGCCAGCAGCTTTCATCACGGACAGGGGGTGGAGACCCAGTACTTC.

This rearrangement joins TRBV6-5 to TRBJ2-3; maybe TRBD1 (6 bases). This CDR3 contains 15 residues. Trimming took off 6 bases at V and 2 bases at J, with 15 bases between the two ends. Germline V gene lookup returns CDR1 MNHEY and CDR2 SVGAGI. This CDR3 is CASRGVDRNTDTQYF. The CDR3 coding sequence is TGTGCCAGCAGGGGTGTGGACAGAAACACAGATACGCAGTATTTT.

The count of this clone is one. The chain combines TRBV5-1 with TRBJ2-1; 7 bases are a match to TRBD2. CDR1 SGHRS and CDR2 YFSETQ come from the germline V gene. This CDR3 spans 15 amino acids. J gave up 3 bases and V 1 base, and 4 bases lay outside the gene matches. CDR3 nucleotide sequence: TGCGCCAGCAGCTTGACAGCGGGGCGCTACAATGAGCAGTTCTTC. Protein: CASSLTAGRYNEQFF.